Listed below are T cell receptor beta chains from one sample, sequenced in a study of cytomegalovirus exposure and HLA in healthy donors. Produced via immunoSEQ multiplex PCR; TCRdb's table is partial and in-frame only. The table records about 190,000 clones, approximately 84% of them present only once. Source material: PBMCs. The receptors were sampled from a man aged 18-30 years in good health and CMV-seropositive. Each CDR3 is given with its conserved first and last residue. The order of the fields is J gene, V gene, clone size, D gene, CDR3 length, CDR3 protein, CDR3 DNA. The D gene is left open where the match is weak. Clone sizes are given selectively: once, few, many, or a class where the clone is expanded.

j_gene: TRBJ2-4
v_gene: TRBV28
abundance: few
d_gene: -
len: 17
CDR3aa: CASSLSPQGLAKNIQYF
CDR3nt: TGTGCCAGCAGTTTATCCCCACAGGGTTTAGCCAAAAACATTCAGTACTTC

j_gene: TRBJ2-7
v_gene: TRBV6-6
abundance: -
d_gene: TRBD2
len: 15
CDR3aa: CASSYGGEAPHEQYF
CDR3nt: TGTGCCAGCAGTTACGGGGGGGAGGCACCCCACGAGCAGTACTTC

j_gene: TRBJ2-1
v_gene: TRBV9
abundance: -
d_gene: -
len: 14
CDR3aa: CASSSRLVYNEQFF
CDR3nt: TGTGCCAGCAGCTCCCGACTAGTTTACAATGAGCAGTTCTTC

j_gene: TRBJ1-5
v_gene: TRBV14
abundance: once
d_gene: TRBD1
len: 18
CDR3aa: CASSQDQGGSGGFQPQHF
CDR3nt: TGTGCCAGCAGCCAAGATCAGGGGGGGTCAGGGGGCTTCCAGCCCCAGCATTTT

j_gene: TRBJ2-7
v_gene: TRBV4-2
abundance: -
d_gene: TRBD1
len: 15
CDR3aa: CASSQVGQQTYEQYF
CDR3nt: TGTGCCAGCAGCCAAGTGGGACAGCAAACCTACGAGCAGTACTTC

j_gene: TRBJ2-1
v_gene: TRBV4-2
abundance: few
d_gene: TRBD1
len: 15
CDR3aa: CASSQAGTGHNEQFF
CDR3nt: TGTGCCAGCAGCCAAGCCGGGACAGGCCACAATGAGCAGTTCTTC

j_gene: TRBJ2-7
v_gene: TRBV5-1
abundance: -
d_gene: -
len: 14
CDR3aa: CASSMGSETYEQYF
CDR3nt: TGCGCCAGCAGCATGGGTAGCGAGACCTACGAGCAGTACTTC

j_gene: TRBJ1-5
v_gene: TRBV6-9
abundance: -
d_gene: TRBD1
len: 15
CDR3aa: CASSYLTGNNQPQHF
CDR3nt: TGTGCCAGCAGTTACCTGACAGGGAACAATCAGCCCCAGCATTTT

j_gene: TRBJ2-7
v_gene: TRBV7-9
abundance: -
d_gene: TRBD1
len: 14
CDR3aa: CASSLAGQFYEQYF
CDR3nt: TGTGCCAGCAGCTTAGCGGGACAGTTCTACGAGCAGTACTTC

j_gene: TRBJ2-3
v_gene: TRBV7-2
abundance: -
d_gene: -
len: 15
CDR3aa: CASSLGAGITDTQYF
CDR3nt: TGTGCCAGCAGCTTAGGGGCGGGGATCACAGATACGCAGTATTTT

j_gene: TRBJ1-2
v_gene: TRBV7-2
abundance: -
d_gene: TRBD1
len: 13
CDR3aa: CASSLDRGYGYTF
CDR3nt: TGTGCCAGCAGCTTAGACAGGGGGTATGGCTACACCTTC

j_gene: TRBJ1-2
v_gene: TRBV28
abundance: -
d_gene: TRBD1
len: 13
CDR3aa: CASSPQGQGGYTF
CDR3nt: TGTGCCAGCAGTCCACAGGGACAGGGCGGCTACACCTTC

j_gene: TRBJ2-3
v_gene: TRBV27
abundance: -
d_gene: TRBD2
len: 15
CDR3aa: CASTSGRFSTDTQYF
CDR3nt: TGTGCCAGCACTAGCGGGCGATTTAGCACAGATACGCAGTATTTT

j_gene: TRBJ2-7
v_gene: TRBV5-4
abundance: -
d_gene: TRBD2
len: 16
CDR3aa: CASSDRLAGGADEQYF
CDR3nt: TGTGCCAGCAGCGACCGATTAGCGGGAGGGGCCGACGAGCAGTACTTC

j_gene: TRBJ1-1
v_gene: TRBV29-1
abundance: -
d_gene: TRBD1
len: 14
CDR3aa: CSVELGTGAAEAFF
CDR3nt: TGCAGCGTTGAACTCGGGACAGGGGCAGCTGAAGCTTTCTTT

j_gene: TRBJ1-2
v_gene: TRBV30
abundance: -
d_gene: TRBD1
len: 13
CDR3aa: CAWGTGSDYGYTF
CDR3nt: TGTGCCTGGGGGACAGGGTCGGACTATGGCTACACCTTC

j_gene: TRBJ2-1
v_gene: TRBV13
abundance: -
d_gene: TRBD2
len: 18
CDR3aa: CASSLQTGWTSQNNEQFF
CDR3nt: TGTGCCAGCAGCTTACAGACTGGATGGACTAGCCAAAACAATGAGCAGTTCTTC

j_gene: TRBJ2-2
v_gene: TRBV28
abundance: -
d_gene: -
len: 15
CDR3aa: CASSSRGPNTGELFF
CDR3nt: TGTGCCAGCAGTTCCCGAGGGCCGAACACCGGGGAGCTGTTTTTT

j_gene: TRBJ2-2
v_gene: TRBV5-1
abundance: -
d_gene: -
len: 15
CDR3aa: CASSLLQVNTGELFF
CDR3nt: TGCGCCAGCAGCTTGTTACAGGTTAACACCGGGGAGCTGTTTTTT

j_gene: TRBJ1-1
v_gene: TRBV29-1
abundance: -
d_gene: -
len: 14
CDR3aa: CSVGSTQGAGEAFF
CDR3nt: TGCAGCGTCGGCAGTACACAGGGAGCCGGTGAAGCTTTCTTT

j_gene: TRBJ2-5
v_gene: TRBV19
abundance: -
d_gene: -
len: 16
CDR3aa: CASSIVSWQGQETQYF
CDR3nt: TGTGCCAGTAGTATAGTCTCTTGGCAGGGCCAAGAGACCCAGTACTTC

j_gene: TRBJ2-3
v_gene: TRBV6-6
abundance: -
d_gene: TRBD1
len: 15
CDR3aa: CASSPPTGGVYTQYF
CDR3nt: TGTGCCAGCAGTCCTCCCACAGGGGGCGTATATACGCAGTATTTT

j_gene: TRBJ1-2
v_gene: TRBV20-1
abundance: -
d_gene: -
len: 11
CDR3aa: CSAEQRDGYTF
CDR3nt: TGCAGTGCTGAACAGCGGGATGGCTACACCTTC

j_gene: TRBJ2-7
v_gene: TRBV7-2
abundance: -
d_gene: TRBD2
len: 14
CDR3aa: CASDSGRSSYEQYF
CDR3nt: TGTGCCAGCGACAGCGGGAGGTCCTCCTACGAGCAGTACTTC

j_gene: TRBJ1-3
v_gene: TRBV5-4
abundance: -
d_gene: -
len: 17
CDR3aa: CASSVRSIDFSGNTIYF
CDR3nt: TGTGCCAGCAGCGTACGCAGTATAGACTTCTCTGGAAACACCATATATTTT

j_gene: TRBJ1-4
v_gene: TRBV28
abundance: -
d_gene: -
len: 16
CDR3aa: CASSSGMGTFPGKLFF
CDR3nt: TGTGCCAGCAGTTCCGGTATGGGGACTTTTCCGGGAAAACTGTTTTTT

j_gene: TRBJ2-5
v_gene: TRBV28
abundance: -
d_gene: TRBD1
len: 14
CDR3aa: CASSPGQGNETQYF
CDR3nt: TGTGCCAGCAGTCCCGGACAGGGGAATGAGACCCAGTACTTC

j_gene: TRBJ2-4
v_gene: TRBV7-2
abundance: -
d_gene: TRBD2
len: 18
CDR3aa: CASSPGTSGRAAKNIQYF
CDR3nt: TGTGCCAGCAGCCCAGGGACTAGCGGGAGGGCGGCCAAAAACATTCAGTACTTC

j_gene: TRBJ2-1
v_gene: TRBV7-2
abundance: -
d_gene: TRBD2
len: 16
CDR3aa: CASSSNLAGGYNEQFF
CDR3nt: TGTGCCAGCAGCTCAAACCTAGCGGGAGGTTACAATGAGCAGTTCTTC

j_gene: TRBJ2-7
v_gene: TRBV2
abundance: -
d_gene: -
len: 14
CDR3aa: CASMTPRGPYEQYF
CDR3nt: TGTGCCAGCATGACGCCGCGGGGTCCCTACGAGCAGTACTTC

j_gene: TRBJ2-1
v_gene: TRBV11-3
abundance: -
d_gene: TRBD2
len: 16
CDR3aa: CASSSGLGLAGNEQFF
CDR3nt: TGTGCCAGCAGCTCAGGGTTAGGGCTAGCGGGGAATGAGCAGTTCTTC

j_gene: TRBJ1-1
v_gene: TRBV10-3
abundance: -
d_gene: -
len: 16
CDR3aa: CAISDQDGRRDTEAFF
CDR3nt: TGTGCCATCAGTGACCAAGATGGCCGCAGGGACACTGAAGCTTTCTTT

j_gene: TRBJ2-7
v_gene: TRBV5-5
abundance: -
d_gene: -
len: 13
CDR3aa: CASSLDLPYEQYF
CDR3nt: TGTGCCAGCAGCTTGGACCTACCCTACGAGCAGTACTTC

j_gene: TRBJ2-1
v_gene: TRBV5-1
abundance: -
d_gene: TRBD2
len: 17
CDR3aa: CASSLVLAGSSYNEQFF
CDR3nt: TGCGCCAGCAGCTTGGTACTAGCGGGTAGCTCCTACAATGAGCAGTTCTTC

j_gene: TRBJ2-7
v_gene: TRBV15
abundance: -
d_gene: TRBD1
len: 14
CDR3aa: CATSRDRTGYEQYF
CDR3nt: TGTGCCACCAGCAGAGATCGGACAGGCTACGAGCAGTACTTC